This is a list of T cell receptor beta chains from one sample in a study of blood T cell repertoires in COVID-19. The table came from immunoSEQ multiplex PCR; TCRdb's copy has only in-frame clones and leaves some out. The data show 130,000 to 150,000 clones, 84% seen once. Sequencing input: peripheral blood. The receptors here all came from a human donor in a cohort sampled during active COVID-19. The CDR3 runs from the conserved cysteine through the conserved F or W. The D gene is left open where the match is weak. Part of the rows lack a size; the others show once, few, many or a class for expanded clones.

j_gene: TRBJ1-5
abundance: .
d_gene: .
v_gene: TRBV28
CDR3aa: CASTEGDQPQHF
CDR3nt: TGTGCCAGCACCGAAGGAGATCAGCCCCAGCATTTT

j_gene: TRBJ1-5
abundance: .
d_gene: .
v_gene: TRBV19
CDR3aa: CASSGRSQHF
CDR3nt: TGTGCCAGTAGTGGGAGGTCCCAGCATTTT

j_gene: TRBJ2-7
abundance: .
d_gene: .
v_gene: TRBV5-4
CDR3aa: CASSVQGASYEQYF
CDR3nt: TGTGCCAGCAGTGTACAGGGAGCCTCCTACGAGCAGTACTTC

j_gene: TRBJ2-1
abundance: .
d_gene: .
v_gene: TRBV29-1
CDR3aa: CSVISPPAGRGNEQFF
CDR3nt: TGCAGCGTTATCTCCCCCCCCGCGGGGAGAGGTAATGAGCAGTTCTTC

j_gene: TRBJ2-1
abundance: .
d_gene: .
v_gene: TRBV11-3
CDR3aa: CASSLDQGEQFF
CDR3nt: TGTGCCAGCAGCTTAGATCAGGGTGAGCAGTTCTTC

j_gene: TRBJ2-5
abundance: once
d_gene: .
v_gene: TRBV2
CDR3aa: CASSDRGETQYF
CDR3nt: TGTGCCAGCAGTGACAGGGGCGAGACCCAGTACTTC

j_gene: TRBJ2-3
abundance: .
d_gene: TRBD1
v_gene: TRBV11-2
CDR3aa: CAIAGGLSTDTQYF
CDR3nt: TGTGCCATCGCAGGGGGCCTATCAACGGATACGCAGTATTTT

j_gene: TRBJ2-1
abundance: .
d_gene: TRBD2
v_gene: TRBV6-1
CDR3aa: CASSEGRGLAVYNEQFF
CDR3nt: TGTGCCAGCAGTGAAGGCCGGGGACTAGCGGTCTACAATGAGCAGTTCTTC

j_gene: TRBJ1-1
abundance: .
d_gene: TRBD1
v_gene: TRBV10-2
CDR3aa: CASTRQGEAFF
CDR3nt: TGCGCCAGCACTAGACAGGGAGAAGCTTTCTTT

j_gene: TRBJ1-4
abundance: .
d_gene: TRBD1
v_gene: TRBV19
CDR3aa: CASRVTGGNEKLFF
CDR3nt: TGTGCCAGTAGGGTGACAGGGGGTAATGAAAAACTGTTTTTT

j_gene: TRBJ2-5
abundance: .
d_gene: TRBD2
v_gene: TRBV4-2
CDR3aa: CASSQGRRGGREETQYF
CDR3nt: TGTGCCAGCAGCCAAGGTCGCCGGGGGGGCCGGGAGGAGACCCAGTACTTC

j_gene: TRBJ2-3
abundance: .
d_gene: .
v_gene: TRBV9
CDR3aa: CASSVGAARGDTQYF
CDR3nt: TGTGCCAGCAGCGTAGGGGCCGCCCGAGGGGATACGCAGTATTTT

j_gene: TRBJ1-4
abundance: .
d_gene: .
v_gene: TRBV4-2
CDR3aa: CASSQDRGTNEKLFF
CDR3nt: TGTGCCAGCAGCCAAGATAGGGGAACTAATGAAAAACTGTTTTTT

j_gene: TRBJ1-2
abundance: .
d_gene: TRBD1
v_gene: TRBV6-2/TRBV6-3
CDR3aa: CASSYGHRGPSGYTF
CDR3nt: TGTGCCAGCAGTTACGGTCACAGGGGGCCCTCTGGCTACACCTTC

j_gene: TRBJ2-3
abundance: .
d_gene: TRBD2
v_gene: TRBV11-1
CDR3aa: CASSGRTSGSTDTQYF
CDR3nt: TGTGCCAGCAGCGGGCGGACTAGCGGTAGCACAGATACGCAGTATTTT

j_gene: TRBJ2-1
abundance: .
d_gene: .
v_gene: TRBV18
CDR3aa: CASSPTSGDRYNEQFF
CDR3nt: TGTGCCAGCTCACCAACCTCAGGGGACCGCTACAATGAGCAGTTCTTC

j_gene: TRBJ1-6
abundance: .
d_gene: TRBD1
v_gene: TRBV9
CDR3aa: CASSGRTGENSPLHF
CDR3nt: TGTGCCAGCAGCGGCAGGACAGGGGAAAATTCACCCCTCCACTTT

j_gene: TRBJ2-1
abundance: .
d_gene: .
v_gene: TRBV6-5
CDR3aa: CASRMDSSYNEQFF
CDR3nt: TGTGCCAGCAGGATGGACTCATCCTACAATGAGCAGTTCTTC

j_gene: TRBJ2-1
abundance: .
d_gene: TRBD2
v_gene: TRBV28
CDR3aa: CASVGLGGLAGEGNEQFF
CDR3nt: TGTGCCAGCGTTGGCCTAGGGGGACTAGCGGGGGAAGGTAATGAGCAGTTCTTC

j_gene: TRBJ1-1
abundance: .
d_gene: .
v_gene: TRBV6-5
CDR3aa: CASSYEGTEAFF
CDR3nt: TGTGCCAGCAGTTATGAGGGCACTGAAGCTTTCTTT

j_gene: TRBJ1-1
abundance: .
d_gene: .
v_gene: TRBV6-1
CDR3aa: CASSDRVMNTEAFF
CDR3nt: TGTGCCAGCAGTGACAGGGTCATGAACACTGAAGCTTTCTTT

j_gene: TRBJ1-5
abundance: .
d_gene: .
v_gene: TRBV5-4
CDR3aa: CASSLEGGKGQPQHF
CDR3nt: TGTGCCAGCAGCTTGGAAGGGGGAAAGGGTCAGCCCCAGCATTTT

j_gene: TRBJ1-4
abundance: .
d_gene: TRBD1
v_gene: TRBV29-1
CDR3aa: CSVVTGGNEKLFF
CDR3nt: TGCAGCGTTGTGACAGGGGGTAATGAAAAACTGTTTTTT

j_gene: TRBJ2-5
abundance: .
d_gene: TRBD2
v_gene: TRBV7-9
CDR3aa: CASSRPKLAGAETQYF
CDR3nt: TGTGCCAGCAGCCGCCCGAAACTAGCGGGAGCAGAGACCCAGTACTTC

j_gene: TRBJ1-5
abundance: once
d_gene: TRBD1
v_gene: TRBV6-1
CDR3aa: CASSEAGDRNQPQHF
CDR3nt: TGTGCCAGCAGTGAAGCGGGGGACAGGAATCAGCCCCAGCATTTT

j_gene: TRBJ1-5
abundance: .
d_gene: .
v_gene: TRBV6-5
CDR3aa: CASMRGSSNQPQHF
CDR3nt: TGTGCCAGCATGAGAGGGAGCAGCAATCAGCCCCAGCATTTT

j_gene: TRBJ1-6
abundance: .
d_gene: TRBD1
v_gene: TRBV2
CDR3aa: CASSDGGQGRTYNSPLHF
CDR3nt: TGTGCCAGCAGTGACGGAGGACAGGGGAGGACCTATAATTCACCCCTCCACTTT

j_gene: TRBJ2-5
abundance: few
d_gene: .
v_gene: TRBV2
CDR3aa: CASREDKGVQETQYF
CDR3nt: TGTGCCAGCAGAGAAGACAAGGGGGTTCAAGAGACCCAGTACTTC

j_gene: TRBJ1-3
abundance: .
d_gene: .
v_gene: TRBV5-1
CDR3aa: CASSLRSVLSGNTIYF
CDR3nt: TGCGCCAGCAGCTTGCGATCAGTTCTCTCTGGAAACACCATATATTTT

j_gene: TRBJ1-6
abundance: .
d_gene: .
v_gene: TRBV14
CDR3aa: CASSHWRNSPLHF
CDR3nt: TGTGCCAGCAGCCACTGGAGGAATTCACCCCTCCACTTT

j_gene: TRBJ2-3
abundance: .
d_gene: .
v_gene: TRBV14
CDR3aa: CASSPTNWPGFLVVGETYTDTQYF
CDR3nt: TGTGCCAGCAGCCCAACAAACTGGCCAGGGTTTCTTGTCGTTGGCGAGACCTACACAGATACGCAGTATTTT

j_gene: TRBJ2-5
abundance: .
d_gene: TRBD1
v_gene: TRBV28
CDR3aa: CASSFAAAGGRVTQYF
CDR3nt: TGTGCCAGCAGTTTCGCCGCCGCAGGGGGCCGGGTGACCCAGTACTTC

j_gene: TRBJ1-1
abundance: .
d_gene: TRBD1
v_gene: TRBV5-1
CDR3aa: CASSLGQGAGTEAFF
CDR3nt: TGCGCCAGCAGCCTAGGACAGGGGGCAGGCACTGAAGCTTTCTTT

j_gene: TRBJ2-7
abundance: .
d_gene: .
v_gene: TRBV7-6
CDR3aa: CASSLVSSRNEQYF
CDR3nt: TGTGCCAGCAGCTTAGTTTCCAGTCGCAACGAGCAGTACTTC

j_gene: TRBJ1-2
abundance: .
d_gene: TRBD1
v_gene: TRBV5-1
CDR3aa: CASSSGQGAGYGYTF
CDR3nt: TGCGCCAGCAGCTCAGGACAGGGGGCTGGCTATGGCTACACCTTC

j_gene: TRBJ2-2
abundance: .
d_gene: .
v_gene: TRBV4-1
CDR3aa: CASSQEAFANTGELFF
CDR3nt: TGCGCCAGCAGCCAAGAAGCGTTCGCGAACACCGGGGAGCTGTTTTTT

j_gene: TRBJ2-3
abundance: .
d_gene: .
v_gene: TRBV18
CDR3aa: CASSPLATTRADTDTQYF
CDR3nt: TGTGCCAGCTCACCATTGGCTACGACTAGAGCCGACACAGATACGCAGTATTTT

j_gene: TRBJ2-3
abundance: .
d_gene: TRBD2
v_gene: TRBV28
CDR3aa: CAGSGGEISTDTQYF
CDR3nt: TGTGCCGGTAGCGGGGGAGAAATAAGCACAGATACGCAGTATTTT

j_gene: TRBJ2-3
abundance: .
d_gene: .
v_gene: TRBV1
CDR3aa: CTSSRGGSNTDTQYF
CDR3nt: TGCACCAGCAGCCGGGGGGGGAGTAATACAGATACGCAGTATTTT

j_gene: TRBJ2-1
abundance: once
d_gene: .
v_gene: TRBV24-1
CDR3aa: CATSEEEGEQFF
CDR3nt: TGTGCCACCAGCGAAGAGGAGGGGGAGCAGTTCTTC

j_gene: TRBJ1-5
abundance: .
d_gene: TRBD1
v_gene: TRBV18
CDR3aa: CASSGTGGKAQPQHF
CDR3nt: TGTGCCAGCTCAGGAACAGGGGGCAAGGCTCAGCCCCAGCATTTT

j_gene: TRBJ2-3
abundance: .
d_gene: .
v_gene: TRBV5-8
CDR3aa: CASSLRTVTDTQYF
CDR3nt: TGTGCCAGCAGCTTGAGGACAGTCACAGATACGCAGTATTTT

j_gene: TRBJ2-7
abundance: few
d_gene: .
v_gene: TRBV7-9
CDR3aa: CASSLTGGFYEQYF
CDR3nt: TGTGCCAGCAGCTTAACTGGGGGGTTCTACGAGCAGTACTTC

j_gene: TRBJ2-7
abundance: few
d_gene: .
v_gene: TRBV2
CDR3aa: CASSESQGSYEQYF
CDR3nt: TGTGCCAGCAGTGAAAGTCAGGGATCCTACGAGCAGTACTTC

j_gene: TRBJ1-2
abundance: .
d_gene: .
v_gene: TRBV5-1
CDR3aa: CASSLDELEGYTF
CDR3nt: TGCGCCAGCAGCCTGGACGAACTCGAGGGCTACACCTTC

j_gene: TRBJ2-7
abundance: .
d_gene: TRBD2
v_gene: TRBV10-3
CDR3aa: CAILDSGAKSHEQYF
CDR3nt: TGTGCCATCCTAGATAGCGGGGCGAAATCTCACGAGCAGTACTTC

j_gene: TRBJ1-3
abundance: .
d_gene: TRBD1
v_gene: TRBV15
CDR3aa: CATSRDRGPGNTIYF
CDR3nt: TGTGCCACCAGCAGGGACAGGGGGCCTGGAAACACCATATATTTT

j_gene: TRBJ2-2
abundance: .
d_gene: TRBD2
v_gene: TRBV5-1
CDR3aa: CASSPQSGGAGTGELFF
CDR3nt: TGCGCCAGCAGCCCCCAGAGCGGGGGGGCGGGGACCGGGGAGCTGTTTTTT

j_gene: TRBJ1-2
abundance: .
d_gene: .
v_gene: TRBV29-1
CDR3aa: CSVPKGGGPQRGYTF
CDR3nt: TGCAGCGTTCCTAAAGGTGGCGGGCCCCAGCGGGGCTACACCTTC

j_gene: TRBJ2-7
abundance: .
d_gene: TRBD1
v_gene: TRBV19
CDR3aa: CASSKTGQGYYEQYF
CDR3nt: TGTGCCAGTAGTAAAACAGGACAGGGGTACTACGAGCAGTACTTC

j_gene: TRBJ1-2
abundance: .
d_gene: .
v_gene: TRBV9
CDR3aa: CASSVGAGDGYTF
CDR3nt: TGTGCCAGCAGCGTAGGTGCGGGGGATGGCTACACCTTC

j_gene: TRBJ2-5
abundance: .
d_gene: TRBD2
v_gene: TRBV7-9
CDR3aa: CASTPWRGLAGDFEETQYF
CDR3nt: TGTGCCAGCACCCCTTGGCGGGGACTAGCGGGAGATTTCGAAGAGACCCAGTACTTC

j_gene: TRBJ2-1
abundance: .
d_gene: .
v_gene: TRBV28
CDR3aa: CASPLAGRRIEQFF
CDR3nt: TGTGCCAGCCCCCTAGCAGGTCGTAGAATTGAGCAGTTCTTC